The TCR beta chain described here comes from a study of blood T cell repertoires in COVID-19. Overall study: The United States, Italy and Spain provided the acute and convalescent COVID-19 samples. The analysed material was cDNA or gDNA that came from T cells, B-cell-depleted T cells, or PBMCs.

V was shortened by 6 bases and J by 10 bases, with 18 bases between the two germline ends. The CDR3 extends over 13 amino acids. Per the germline V gene, CDR1 is KGHSH and CDR2 is LQKENI. The assay was immunoSEQ multiplex PCR, and TCRdb's table has in-frame clones only and misses some. Counted here are approximately 110,000 clones, roughly 83% occurring once; the ten biggest clones make up about 18%. Sequences were obtained from peripheral blood. The receptor comes from a woman in her sixties with acute or convalescent COVID-19. The V gene is TRBV18, the J gene TRBJ1-1; a possible D gene is TRBD1 (5 bases). The CDR3 is CASSQSGGGGAFF. The CDR3 DNA follows: TGTGCCAGCTCCCAGTCCGGGGGTGGTGGAGCTTTCTTT.